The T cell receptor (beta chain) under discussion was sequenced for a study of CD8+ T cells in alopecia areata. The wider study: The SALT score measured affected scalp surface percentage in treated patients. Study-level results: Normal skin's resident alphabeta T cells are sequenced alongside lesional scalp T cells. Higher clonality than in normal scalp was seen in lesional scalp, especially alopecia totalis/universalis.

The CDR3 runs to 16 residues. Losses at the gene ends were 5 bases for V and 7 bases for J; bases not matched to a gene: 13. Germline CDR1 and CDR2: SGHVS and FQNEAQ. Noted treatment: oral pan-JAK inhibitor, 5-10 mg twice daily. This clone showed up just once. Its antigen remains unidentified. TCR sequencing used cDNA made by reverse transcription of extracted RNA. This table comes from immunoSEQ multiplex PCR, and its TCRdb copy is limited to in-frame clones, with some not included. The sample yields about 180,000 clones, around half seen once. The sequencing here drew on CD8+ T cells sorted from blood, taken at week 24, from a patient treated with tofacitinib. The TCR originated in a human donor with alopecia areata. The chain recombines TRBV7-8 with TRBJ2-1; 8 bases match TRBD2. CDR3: CASSPPSGGPLNEQFF. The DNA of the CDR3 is TGTGCCAGCAGCCCACCTTCGGGGGGGCCGTTGAATGAGCAGTTCTTC. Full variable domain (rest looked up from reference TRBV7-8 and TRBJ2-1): GAGVSQSPRYKVAKRGQDVALRCDPISGHVSLFWYQQALGQGPEFLTYFQNEAQLDKSGLPSDRFFAERPEGSVSTLKIQRTQQEDSAVYLCASSPPSGGPLNEQFFGPGTRLTVL.